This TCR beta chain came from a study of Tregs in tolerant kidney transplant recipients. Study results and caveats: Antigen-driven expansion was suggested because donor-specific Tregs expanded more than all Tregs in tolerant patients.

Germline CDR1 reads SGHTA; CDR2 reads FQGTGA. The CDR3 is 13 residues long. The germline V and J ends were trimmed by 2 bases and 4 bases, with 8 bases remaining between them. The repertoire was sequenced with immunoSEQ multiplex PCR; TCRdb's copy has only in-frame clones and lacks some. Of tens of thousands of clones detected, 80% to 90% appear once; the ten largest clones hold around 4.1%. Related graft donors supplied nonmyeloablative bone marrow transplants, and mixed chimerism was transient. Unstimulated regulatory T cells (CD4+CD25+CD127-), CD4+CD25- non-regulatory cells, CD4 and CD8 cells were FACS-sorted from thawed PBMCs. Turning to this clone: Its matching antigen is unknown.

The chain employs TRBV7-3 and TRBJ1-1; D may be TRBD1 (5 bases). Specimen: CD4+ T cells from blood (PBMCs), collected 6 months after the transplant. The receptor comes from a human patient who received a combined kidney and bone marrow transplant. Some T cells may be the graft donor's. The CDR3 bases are TGTGCCAGCAGCTTAGGCAGGGCCACTGAAGCTTTCTTT. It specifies CASSLGRATEAFF. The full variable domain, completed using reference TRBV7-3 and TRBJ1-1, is GAGVSQTPSNKVTEKGKYVELRCDPISGHTALYWYRQSLGQGPEFLIYFQGTGAADDSGLPNDRFFAVRPEGSVSTLKIQRTERGDSAVYLCASSLGRATEAFFGQGTRLTVV.